This T cell receptor (beta chain) was recovered during a study of T cells in Graves' hyperthyroidism and ophthalmopathy. Patients showing uncontrolled infection, other autoimmune disease, pregnancy or lactation were ineligible. This clonotype was observed many times. RNA transcripts gave rise to amplified TCR beta CDR3 regions. HTBI primers were employed in a first-round RT-PCR of the TCR CDR3. TCRdb fed the multiplex PCR reads into MiXCR, producing one record per CDR3 protein. This sample carries under 400,000 distinct CDR3 sequences, 16% of them seen once, and the ten largest clones take roughly a third. The germline CDR1 and CDR2 sequences are SNHLY and FYNNEI. V was pared by 4 bases and J by 8 bases, with 12 bases between. The CDR3 spans 13 residues.

The specimen sequenced was blood. The clonotype originates from a man between 25 and 39 years old with Graves' hyperthyroidism. This sequence joins TRBV2 and TRBJ1-5; tentative D call: TRBD1 (5 bases). CDR3 in DNA: TGTGCCAGCAGTGGAAATCAGGGAAAGCCCCAGCATTTT. It yields the protein CASSGNQGKPQHF. Full variable domain (outside the CDR3, taken from reference TRBV2 and TRBJ1-5): EPEVTQTPSHQVTQMGQEVILRCVPISNHLYFYWYRQILGQKVEFLVSFYNNEISEKSEIFDDQFSVERPDGSNFTLKIRSTKLEDSAMYFCASSGNQGKPQHFGDGTRLSIL.